The next 8 T cell receptor beta chains were all read from a single sample in a study of PD-1 blockade in classical Hodgkin lymphoma. Time point denoted: cycle 4 day 1 (C4D1), after 5 to 7 weeks of nivolumab. Relapse after autologous stem cell transplantation occurred in every patient, and brentuximab vedotin exposure varied. Measured with immunoSEQ multiplex PCR; TCRdb has only the in-frame clones, and not every one. The table shows tens of thousands of clones, with nearly 90% occurring only once. Sample: peripheral blood mononuclear cells (PBMCs), taken before the fourth cycle of nivolumab. The receptors originated from a human donor with classical Hodgkin lymphoma.

The chain uses TRBV11-2 and TRBJ2-3, with D uncertain. This CDR3 is 17 amino acids long. Germline CDR1 reads SGHAT; CDR2 reads FQNNGV. With 3 bases removed from V and 2 bases from J, the gap between germline ends came to 18 bases. CDR3 in DNA: TGTGCCAGCAGCTTTGGGTCGTGGGGTTTTAACACAGATACGCAGTATTTT. It codes for CASSFGSWGFNTDTQYF.

J is TRBJ1-2 and V is TRBV28, with D possibly TRBD1 on 6 matching bases. The CDR3 consists of 12 residues. CDR1 is MDHEN and CDR2 is SYDVKM in the germline V gene. The ends were cut back, 7 bases at V and 8 bases at J, with 14 bases in the middle. The CDR3 DNA follows: TGTGCCAGCACGACAGGCGGGGCGGGCTACACCTTC. The encoded protein is CASTTGGAGYTF.

The chain recombines TRBV6-6 with TRBJ1-2, with D tentatively TRBD1 (6 bases). The CDR3 length is 16 residues. V was clipped by 6 bases and J by 4 bases, with 21 bases between them. CDR1 MNHNY and CDR2 SVGAGI come from the germline V gene (reference sequence). For the CDR3, the DNA is TGTGCCAGCAGCGCGGAGGGGGTCTCGCTGGTCTATGGCTACACCTTC. Protein: CASSAEGVSLVYGYTF.

This clone was recorded a few times. The rearrangement joins TRBV12-5 to TRBJ1-1; D possibly corresponds to TRBD1 (5 bases). This CDR3 is built from 14 residues. The germline V and J ends were trimmed by 1 base and 5 bases, with 11 bases remaining between them. Per the germline V gene, CDR1 is LGHNT and CDR2 is FRNRAP. As DNA, the CDR3 is TGTGCTAGTGGTTTGGCTCAGGGTAGGACTGAAGCTTTCTTT. Translation gives CASGLAQGRTEAFF.

The V and J genes are TRBV5-1 and TRBJ1-3; a weak D match, TRBD1 (5 bases). The CDR3 contains 14 residues. V lost 4 bases and J lost 1, with 9 bases in between. Germline assignment: CDR1 SGHRS and CDR2 YFSETQ. Here the CDR3 DNA reads TGCGCCAGCAGCATAGGGGAGTCTGGAAACACCATATATTTT. Translation: CASSIGESGNTIYF. The full variable domain, rest sourced from reference TRBV5-1 and TRBJ1-3, is KAGVTQTPRYLIKTRGQQVTLSCSPISGHRSVSWYQQTPGQGLQFLFEYFSETQRNKGNFPGRFSGRQFSNSRSEMNVSTLELGDSALYLCASSIGESGNTIYFGEGSWLTVV.

This sequence joins TRBV18 and TRBJ1-2, with 7 bases fitting TRBD1. The CDR3 runs 15 residues. J gave up 3 bases and V 2 bases, and 6 bases lay outside the gene matches. The germline V gene encodes CDR1 KGHSH and CDR2 LQKENI. This CDR3 reads CASSPIDRDYYGYTF. The CDR3 nucleotides are TGTGCCAGCTCACCAATCGACAGGGATTACTATGGCTACACCTTC. The variable domain in full, completed from reference TRBV18 and TRBJ1-2, reads NAGVMQNPRHLVRRRGQEARLRCSPMKGHSHVYWYRQLPEEGLKFMVYLQKENIIDESGMPKERFSAEFPKEGPSILRIQQVVRGDSAAYFCASSPIDRDYYGYTFGSGTRLTVV.

This rearrangement joins TRBV5-1 to TRBJ2-6; a weak D match, TRBD1 (5 bases). Germline-derived CDR1 and CDR2 are SGHRS and YFSETQ. The length of the CDR3 is 15 residues. V lost 1 base, J lost 3 bases, and 8 bases lay in between. This CDR3 reads CASSLRGGGANVLTF. The CDR3 nucleotides read TGCGCCAGCAGCTTGAGGGGTGGTGGGGCCAACGTCCTGACTTTC.

The chain has TRBV7-8 and TRBJ1-6; possible D gene TRBD1, 6 bases. The V end lost 5 bases, the J end lost 8 bases, and 13 bases lay between the germline ends. The germline V gene has CDR1 SGHVS and CDR2 FQNEAQ. The CDR3 extends over 14 amino acids. The CDR3 sequence: CASSLQGKDSPLHF. The CDR3 region has the DNA TGTGCCAGCAGCCTACAGGGAAAGGATTCACCCCTCCACTTT. The whole variable domain, filled in from reference TRBV7-8 and TRBJ1-6, reads GAGVSQSPRYKVAKRGQDVALRCDPISGHVSLFWYQQALGQGPEFLTYFQNEAQLDKSGLPSDRFFAERPEGSVSTLKIQRTQQEDSAVYLCASSLQGKDSPLHFGNGTRLTVT.